The rows below give T cell receptor beta chains drawn from one sample of a study of shared clonotypes between healthy human individuals. The method was immunoSEQ multiplex PCR; TCRdb's version includes in-frame clones alone and lacks a portion of them. The sample carries roughly 2.4 million clones, nearly 97% recorded once. The specimen sequenced was naive CD4+ T cells sorted from blood. These receptors originate from a man aged 18 to 29 in good health. Each CDR3 is given with its conserved first and last residue. Each record gives: D gene, CDR3 length, clone size, V gene, J gene, CDR3 protein, CDR3 DNA. A D gene is named only where the DNA matches it firmly. Size tells how often a clone was seen (once, few, many) or the class of an expanded clone, and some rows leave it out.

d_call: TRBD1; cdr3_length: 14; clone_size: .; v_call: TRBV7-9; j_call: TRBJ2-1; cdr3_aa: CASSRTGGWDEQFF; cdr3_nt: TGTGCCAGCAGCCGGACAGGGGGATGGGATGAGCAGTTCTTC
d_call: TRBD2; cdr3_length: 16; clone_size: .; v_call: TRBV18; j_call: TRBJ2-2; cdr3_aa: CASSVPGLGGDGELFF; cdr3_nt: TGTGCCAGCTCAGTACCGGGACTAGGCGGTGACGGGGAGCTGTTTTTT
d_call: .; cdr3_length: 13; clone_size: once; v_call: TRBV29-1; j_call: TRBJ2-3; cdr3_aa: CSERQGGTDTQYF; cdr3_nt: TGCAGCGAGCGGCAGGGCGGCACAGATACGCAGTATTTT
d_call: .; cdr3_length: 19; clone_size: once; v_call: TRBV11-3; j_call: TRBJ1-5; cdr3_aa: CASSSPRRSPISSNQPQHF; cdr3_nt: TGTGCCAGCAGCTCCCCACGGAGGTCCCCTATAAGTAGCAATCAGCCCCAGCATTTT
d_call: .; cdr3_length: 14; clone_size: .; v_call: TRBV7-2; j_call: TRBJ1-5; cdr3_aa: CASSLGIPNQPQHF; cdr3_nt: TGTGCCAGCAGCTTAGGGATCCCCAATCAGCCCCAGCATTTT
d_call: .; cdr3_length: 16; clone_size: .; v_call: TRBV4-1; j_call: TRBJ2-1; cdr3_aa: CASSQEEGRLYNEQFF; cdr3_nt: TGCGCCAGCAGCCAAGAAGAAGGGAGGCTCTACAATGAGCAGTTCTTC
d_call: .; cdr3_length: 14; clone_size: .; v_call: TRBV7-2; j_call: TRBJ1-1; cdr3_aa: CASSPRTGNTEAFF; cdr3_nt: TGTGCCAGCAGCCCCAGGACGGGGAACACTGAAGCTTTCTTT
d_call: .; cdr3_length: 12; clone_size: .; v_call: TRBV7-2; j_call: TRBJ1-6; cdr3_aa: CASSLRNSPLHF; cdr3_nt: TGTGCCAGCAGCTTACGAAATTCACCCCTCCACTTT
d_call: .; cdr3_length: 14; clone_size: .; v_call: TRBV7-8; j_call: TRBJ1-2; cdr3_aa: CASSLSGKDYGYTF; cdr3_nt: TGTGCCAGCAGCTTATCAGGGAAGGACTATGGCTACACCTTC
d_call: .; cdr3_length: 15; clone_size: .; v_call: TRBV7-2; j_call: TRBJ1-2; cdr3_aa: CASSLAVYASYGYTF; cdr3_nt: TGTGCCAGCAGCTTAGCGGTGTACGCCAGCTATGGCTACACCTTC
d_call: TRBD1; cdr3_length: 15; clone_size: .; v_call: TRBV18; j_call: TRBJ2-3; cdr3_aa: CASSSGTGGTDTQYF; cdr3_nt: TGTGCCAGCTCATCCGGGACAGGGGGCACAGATACGCAGTATTTT
d_call: .; cdr3_length: 14; clone_size: .; v_call: TRBV6-5; j_call: TRBJ2-1; cdr3_aa: CASCRGASYNEQFF; cdr3_nt: TGTGCCAGCTGCCGGGGGGCCTCCTACAATGAGCAGTTCTTC
d_call: TRBD1; cdr3_length: 15; clone_size: .; v_call: TRBV4-3; j_call: TRBJ1-4; cdr3_aa: CASSRPLGQELPSYF; cdr3_nt: TGCGCCAGCAGCCGCCCGTTGGGACAGGAGTTACCTTCCTATTTT
d_call: TRBD1; cdr3_length: 14; clone_size: once; v_call: TRBV6-6; j_call: TRBJ2-7; cdr3_aa: CASSYPGQGDEQYF; cdr3_nt: TGTGCCAGCAGTTACCCAGGACAGGGTGACGAGCAGTACTTC